One T cell receptor beta chain is described in this entry. The antigen remains undetermined. Germline CDR1 SGHKS, CDR2 YYEKEE (reference sequence). V was clipped by 4 bases and J by 2 bases, with 13 bases between them. The CDR3 is 15 residues long. Data came from immunoSEQ multiplex PCR; TCRdb stores just in-frame clones and leaves some out. Among about 21,000 clones listed, approximately 86% were seen once. This specimen belongs to a study of T cells after posttransplantation cyclophosphamide. Study-wide results and caveats: Recipient CMV seropositivity and CMV reactivation strongly tracked TRB clonality.

Controls had myeloablative marrow grafts with methotrexate and calcineurin inhibitor, sampled at 1 year. This sequence originates from a female patient in her thirties or forties who received an allogeneic stem cell transplant from an unrelated donor, was CMV-positive, and had acute and chronic GVHD. Some T cells may be provided by the graft donor. This chain joins TRBV5-5 and TRBJ1-3; a possible D gene is TRBD1 (6 bases). The starting material was PBMCs, obtained 362 days after allogeneic stem cell transplant with calcineurin inhibitor and methotrexate. Here the CDR3 DNA reads TGTGCCAGCAGCAGACAGGATTTCGCTGGAAACACCATATATTTT. It encodes CASSRQDFAGNTIYF.